The TCR beta chain described here comes from a study of T cell changes during pregnancy in multiple sclerosis. Assay used: immunoSEQ multiplex PCR; TCRdb lists only in-frame clones, some missing. The sample has about 49,000 clones; roughly 94% are singletons. Germline V gene data show CDR1 as SGDLS and CDR2 as YYNGEE. The CDR3 totals 14 residues. Between the trimmed V and J ends, which lost 6 bases and 3 bases, there was a span of 16 bases. The sequences come from CD8+ T cells from peripheral blood mononuclear cells, collected before pregnancy. The rearrangement links TRBV9 to TRBJ2-7; D gene ambiguous. This receptor was obtained from a female donor with multiple sclerosis, enrolled in a pregnancy study. The CDR3 bases are TGTGCCAGCAACGTCCACTCCCGAGACTACGAGCAGTACTTC. Its translation is CASNVHSRDYEQYF.